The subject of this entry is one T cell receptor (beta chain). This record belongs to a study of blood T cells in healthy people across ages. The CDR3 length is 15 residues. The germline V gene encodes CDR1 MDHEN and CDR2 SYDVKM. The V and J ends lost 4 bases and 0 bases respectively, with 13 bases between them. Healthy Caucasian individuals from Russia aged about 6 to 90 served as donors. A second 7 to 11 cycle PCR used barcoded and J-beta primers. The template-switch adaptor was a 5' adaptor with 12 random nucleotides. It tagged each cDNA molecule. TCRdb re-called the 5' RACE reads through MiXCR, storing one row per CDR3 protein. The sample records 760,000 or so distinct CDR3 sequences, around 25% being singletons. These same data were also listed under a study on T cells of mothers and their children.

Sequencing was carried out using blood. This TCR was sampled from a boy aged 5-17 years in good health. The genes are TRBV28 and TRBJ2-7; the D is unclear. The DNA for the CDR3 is TGTGCCAGCAGTTCTACTCTGACTTCCTCCTACGAGCAGTACTTC. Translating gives CASSSTLTSSYEQYF. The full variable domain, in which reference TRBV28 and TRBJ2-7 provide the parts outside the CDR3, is DVKVTQSSRYLVKRTGEKVFLECVQDMDHENMFWYRQDPGLGLRLIYFSYDVKMKEKGDIPEGYSVSREKKERFSLILESASTNQTSMYLCASSSTLTSSYEQYFGPGTRLTVT.